This TCR beta chain was observed in a study of identical twins. TCRdb re-analysed the 5' RACE reads in MiXCR, keeping a single row per CDR3 protein. Among hundreds of thousands of distinct CDR3 sequences, approximately 6.1% were seen once, and the ten largest hold roughly 1.8%. V was trimmed by 1 base and J by 5 bases, leaving 9 bases between them. From germline, CDR1 is MNHEY and CDR2 SMNVEV (reference sequence). The CDR3 consists of 13 residues. This sequence joins TRBV27 and TRBJ2-7; D might be TRBD1 (5 bases). The sequence came from a man between 18 and 29 years old in good health. Source material: naive T cells sorted from blood. This chain's CDR3 is CASSLFQGHEQYF. The CDR3 DNA sequence: TGTGCCAGCAGTTTATTCCAGGGCCACGAGCAGTACTTC.